These 19 T cell receptor beta chains were sequenced from one sample in a study of blood T cell repertoires in COVID-19. The protocol was immunoSEQ multiplex PCR, while the TCRdb copy is restricted to in-frame clones and leaves out a portion. The sample includes around 150,000 clones, 70% to 90% of them seen just once. The material sequenced was peripheral blood. The receptors shown here come from a man aged 70-80 years with acute or convalescent COVID-19.

This clone was recorded once. The chain is built from TRBV24-1 and TRBJ2-5, with 7 bases aligning to TRBD1. Per the germline V gene, CDR1 is KGHDR and CDR2 is SFDVKD. The ends lost 3 bases at V and 5 bases at J; junction bases unmatched: 5. CDR3 length equals 14 residues. The CDR3 region is CATSDEQGWETQYF. The CDR3 DNA reads TGTGCCACCAGTGATGAACAGGGGTGGGAGACCCAGTACTTC.

J is TRBJ2-5 and V is TRBV7-9, with TRBD2 matching over 9 bases. The CDR3 is 14 amino acids. The V segment lost 1 base and the J segment 4 bases; nucleotides outside the gene matches: 1. Germline V lookup: CDR1 SEHNR, CDR2 FQNEAQ (reference sequence). CDR3 sequence: CASSLGGLAETQYF. The CDR3 nucleotides are TGTGCCAGCAGCTTAGGGGGACTAGCAGAGACCCAGTACTTC.

The chain uses TRBV19 and TRBJ2-2, with 10 bases identical to TRBD1. The V gene's germline CDR1 is LNHDA and CDR2 SQIVND (reference sequence). This CDR3 comprises 17 residues. After removal of 5 bases from V and 1 base from J, the junction contained 7 bases not matched to a gene. The CDR3 here is CASSPLGQGGNTGELFF. The DNA for the CDR3 is TGTGCCAGTAGTCCCCTCGGACAGGGGGGGAACACCGGGGAGCTGTTTTTT.

This rearrangement joins TRBV27 to TRBJ2-2; 11 bases are shared with TRBD1. Per the germline V gene, CDR1 is MNHEY and CDR2 is SMNVEV (reference sequence). J lost 4 bases, V lost 6 bases, and 4 bases had no gene match. This CDR3 region has 15 residues. The chain's CDR3 is CASRRTGGGTGELFF. The DNA for the CDR3 is TGTGCCAGCAGGAGGACAGGGGGCGGCACCGGGGAGCTGTTTTTT.

This clone appeared a few times. The chain is built from TRBV9 and TRBJ1-5, with TRBD1 as a possible D gene (6 bases). Germline assignment: CDR1 SGDLS and CDR2 YYNGEE. The CDR3 runs to 14 residues. The V end was cut by 3 bases, the J end by 3 bases, with 10 bases between. CDR3 region: CASSAQGYNQPQHF. The DNA for the CDR3 is TGTGCCAGCAGCGCCCAGGGGTACAATCAGCCCCAGCATTTT.

This sequence joins TRBV3-1 (or the pseudogene TRBV3-2) and TRBJ1-1; 8 bases are a match to TRBD1. From germline, CDR1 is LGHDT and CDR2 YNNKEL (reference sequence). V lost 6 bases, J lost 0 bases, and 12 bases stayed unmatched. The CDR3 spans 17 residues. Here the CDR3 DNA reads TGTGCCAGCAGTCTACTCCGGGACAGGATGCTGAACACTGAAGCTTTCTTT. Its protein product is CASSLLRDRMLNTEAFF.

V usage is TRBV6-5 and J usage is TRBJ1-2, with a tentative D call TRBD1 (6 bases). Trimming left V 6 bases short and J 4 bases short, with 12 bases between. This CDR3 has 13 amino acids. Germline CDR1 is MNHEY and CDR2 is SVGAGI. CDR3 protein: CASSPRGAYGYTF. The CDR3 DNA reads TGTGCCAGCAGCCCCAGGGGCGCCTATGGCTACACCTTC.

This chain links TRBV6-1 with TRBJ2-7; weak D call: TRBD2 (6 bases). V was pared by 3 bases and J by 0 bases, with 9 bases between. The V gene's germline CDR1 is MNHNS and CDR2 SASEGT. There are 14 residues in the CDR3. The DNA for the CDR3 is TGTGCCAGCAGTGAGGGGGGACCCTCCTACGAGCAGTACTTC. Amino acid sequence: CASSEGGPSYEQYF.

This rearrangement joins TRBV19 to TRBJ2-3; 7 bases agree with TRBD2. The germline V gene has CDR1 LNHDA and CDR2 SQIVND (reference sequence). The junction had 2 bases not matched to a gene; V was cut back by 6 bases and J by 5 bases. This CDR3 is built from 12 residues. The CDR3 DNA reads as TGTGCCAGTAGACGGGGGGAAGATACGCAGTATTTT. This codes for CASRRGEDTQYF.

This clone was seen a few times. Other DNA sequences in this specimen translate into the identical CDR3. The genes are TRBV19 and TRBJ1-2; the D gene is possibly TRBD1 (6 bases). There are 13 residues in the CDR3. Per the germline V gene, CDR1 is LNHDA and CDR2 is SQIVND (reference sequence). V was cut by 5 bases and J by 2 bases, with 9 bases left in between. CDR3 amino acids: CASSPQGNYGYTF. The DNA of the CDR3 is TGTGCCAGTAGTCCCCAGGGGAACTATGGCTACACCTTC.

Only a few counts were recorded for this clone. This sequence joins TRBV19 and TRBJ2-3; D remains ambiguous. Trimming left V 6 bases short and J 4 bases short, with 11 bases between. Germline CDR1 is LNHDA and CDR2 is SQIVND (reference sequence). The CDR3 runs to 13 residues. This CDR3 is CASSPLASDTQYF. The CDR3 coding sequence is TGTGCCAGTAGCCCCTTGGCCTCAGATACGCAGTATTTT.

This clone has just one count. The rearrangement uses TRBV5-6 and TRBJ2-2, with D possibly being TRBD1 (6 bases). V lost 0 bases and J 0 bases, leaving 12 bases between the germline ends. CDR3 length equals 17 residues. CDR1 is SGHDT and CDR2 is YYEEEE in the germline V gene. The chain's CDR3 is CASSLGWDKANTGELFF. The CDR3 bases are TGTGCCAGCAGCTTGGGATGGGACAAGGCGAACACCGGGGAGCTGTTTTTT.

This clone was counted once. The CDR3 here is CASSQAGGASTDTQYF. The CDR3 DNA follows: TGTGCCAGCAGCCAAGCGGGCGGGGCTAGCACAGATACGCAGTATTTT. This chain joins TRBV4-2 and TRBJ2-3; D possibly corresponds to TRBD2 (6 bases). This CDR3 has 16 amino acids. V was cut by 1 base and J by 0 bases, with 11 bases left in between. CDR1 LGHNA and CDR2 YNFKEQ come from the germline V gene.

The chain has TRBV4-2 and TRBJ2-1; a possible D gene is TRBD1 (5 bases). The germline V and J ends were trimmed by 3 bases and 8 bases, with 11 bases remaining between them. CDR1 is LGHNA and CDR2 is YNFKEQ in the germline V gene. This CDR3 has 13 residues. CDR3 amino acids: CASSQSLRDEQFF. The CDR3 DNA sequence: TGTGCCAGCAGCCAGAGTCTCAGGGATGAGCAGTTCTTC.

This clone was detected only a few times. V usage is TRBV6-6 and J usage is TRBJ2-5; 9 bases are a match to TRBD1. There are 15 residues in the CDR3. CDR1 is MNHNY, CDR2 SVGAGI, per germline (reference sequence). V lost 6 bases, J lost 5 bases, and 10 bases stayed unmatched. The chain's CDR3 is CASRGRDRAGETQYF. The CDR3 DNA reads TGTGCCAGCAGGGGCCGGGACAGGGCGGGGGAGACCCAGTACTTC.

This clone came up a few times. The chain combines TRBV14 with TRBJ1-6; tentatively, D is TRBD1 (5 bases). CDR1 and CDR2 (germline): SGHDN, FVKESK. The CDR3 runs to 12 residues. V lost 7 bases, J lost 6 bases, and 7 bases lay in between. The CDR3 DNA is TGTGCCAGCAACAGGTTTAATTCACCCCTCCACTTT. Its protein product is CASNRFNSPLHF.

This clone was observed once. The chain joins TRBV6-5 to TRBJ1-3; a weak D match, TRBD1 (5 bases). CDR1 and CDR2 from the germline V gene are MNHEY and SVGAGI. This CDR3 has 16 amino acids. Trimming stripped 0 bases from V and 0 bases from J, with 9 bases between. Written as DNA, the CDR3 is TGTGCCAGCAGTTACTCAGACAGCTTCTCTGGAAACACCATATATTTT. Translation: CASSYSDSFSGNTIYF.

This clone was detected only a few times. J is TRBJ2-7 and V is TRBV27; 7 nucleotides match TRBD1. V dropped 4 bases and J dropped 7; count of bases not matched to a gene: 7. The germline V gene encodes CDR1 MNHEY and CDR2 SMNVEV (reference sequence). CDR3 length equals 13 residues. In DNA, the CDR3 is TGTGCCAGCAGTTCCTTAGGACAGGCTGAGCAGTACTTC. This codes for CASSSLGQAEQYF.

The gene calls are TRBV12-3 or TRBV12-4 and TRBJ2-7; D ambiguous. This CDR3 is built from 12 residues. V was pared by 0 bases and J by 4 bases, with 4 bases between. The CDR3 DNA follows: TGTGCCAGCAGTTTAGCGCTATACGAGCAGTACTTC. It is translated as CASSLALYEQYF.